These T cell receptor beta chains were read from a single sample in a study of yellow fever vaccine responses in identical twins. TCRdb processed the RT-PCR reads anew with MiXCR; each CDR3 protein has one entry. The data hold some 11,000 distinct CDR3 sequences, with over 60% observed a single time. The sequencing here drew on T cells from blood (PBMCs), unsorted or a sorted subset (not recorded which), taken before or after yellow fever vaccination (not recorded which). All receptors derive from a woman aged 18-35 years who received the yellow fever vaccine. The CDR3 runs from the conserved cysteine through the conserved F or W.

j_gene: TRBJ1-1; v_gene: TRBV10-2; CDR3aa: CASSEYEPVWDTEAFF
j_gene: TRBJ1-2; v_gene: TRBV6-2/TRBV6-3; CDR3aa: CASSYPDRGRALDGYTF
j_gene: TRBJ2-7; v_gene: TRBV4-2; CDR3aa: CASSQEGLASGEQYF
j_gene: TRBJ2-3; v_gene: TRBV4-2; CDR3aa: CASSQTVGADTQYF
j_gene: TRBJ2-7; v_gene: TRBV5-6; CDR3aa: CASSLGRNYEQYF
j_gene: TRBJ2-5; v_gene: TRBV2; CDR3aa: CASRGTRQKETQYF
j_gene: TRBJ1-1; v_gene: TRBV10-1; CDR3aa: CASSESRMGAFF
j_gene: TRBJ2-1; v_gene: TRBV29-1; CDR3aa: CSANEQFF
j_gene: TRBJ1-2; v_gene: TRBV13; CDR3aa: CASSSDGGTGYTF
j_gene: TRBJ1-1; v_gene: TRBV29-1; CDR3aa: CSVLGGPLGAFF
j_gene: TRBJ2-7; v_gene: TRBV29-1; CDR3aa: CSGTTGDAYEQYF
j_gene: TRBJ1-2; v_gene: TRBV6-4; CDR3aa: CASSDSVGQGGSYTF
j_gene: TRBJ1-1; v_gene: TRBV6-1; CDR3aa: CASSPRENTEAFF
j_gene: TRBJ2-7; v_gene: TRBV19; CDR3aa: CASSPPGLEQYF
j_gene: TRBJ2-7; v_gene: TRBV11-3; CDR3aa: CASSSGTSSGEQYF
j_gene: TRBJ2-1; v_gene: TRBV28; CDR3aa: CASSLGTYNEQFF
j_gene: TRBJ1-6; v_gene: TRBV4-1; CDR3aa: CASSQVPVEAYYSPLHF
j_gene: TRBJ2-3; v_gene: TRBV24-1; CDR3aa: CATSETYTDTQYF
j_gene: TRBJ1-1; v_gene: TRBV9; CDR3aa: CASSVEGARTSHTEAFF
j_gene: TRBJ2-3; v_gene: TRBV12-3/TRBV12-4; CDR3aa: CASSPSKGPDTQYF
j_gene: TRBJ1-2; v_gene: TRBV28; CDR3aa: CASSYPSPSLFYGYTF
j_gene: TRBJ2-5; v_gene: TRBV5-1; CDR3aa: CASSKDRPQETQYF
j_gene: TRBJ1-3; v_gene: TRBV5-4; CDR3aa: CASSLNSGNTIYF
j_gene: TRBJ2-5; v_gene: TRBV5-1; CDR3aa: CASSLDDYKAQETQYF
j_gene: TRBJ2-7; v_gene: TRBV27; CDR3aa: CASNGGNEQYF
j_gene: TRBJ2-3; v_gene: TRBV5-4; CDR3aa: CASSFEGAGDTQYF
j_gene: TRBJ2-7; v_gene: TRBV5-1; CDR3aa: CASSISGSRSYEQYF
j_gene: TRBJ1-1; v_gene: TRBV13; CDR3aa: CASLGRTEAFF
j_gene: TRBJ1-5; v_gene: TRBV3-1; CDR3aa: CASSRGNQPQHF
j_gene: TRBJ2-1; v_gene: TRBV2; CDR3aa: CASRGGYNEQFF
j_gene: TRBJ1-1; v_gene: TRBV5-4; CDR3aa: CASSLPPPAEAFF
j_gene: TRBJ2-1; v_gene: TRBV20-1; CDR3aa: CSATGTSGNNEQFF
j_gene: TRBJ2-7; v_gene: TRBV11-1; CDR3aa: CASSWGYEQYF
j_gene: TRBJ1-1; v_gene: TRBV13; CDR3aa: CASSLGQMNTEAFF
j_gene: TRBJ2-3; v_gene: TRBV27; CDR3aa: CASQPGPNTDTQYF
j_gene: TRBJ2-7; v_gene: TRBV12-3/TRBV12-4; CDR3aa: CASSYGSEQYF